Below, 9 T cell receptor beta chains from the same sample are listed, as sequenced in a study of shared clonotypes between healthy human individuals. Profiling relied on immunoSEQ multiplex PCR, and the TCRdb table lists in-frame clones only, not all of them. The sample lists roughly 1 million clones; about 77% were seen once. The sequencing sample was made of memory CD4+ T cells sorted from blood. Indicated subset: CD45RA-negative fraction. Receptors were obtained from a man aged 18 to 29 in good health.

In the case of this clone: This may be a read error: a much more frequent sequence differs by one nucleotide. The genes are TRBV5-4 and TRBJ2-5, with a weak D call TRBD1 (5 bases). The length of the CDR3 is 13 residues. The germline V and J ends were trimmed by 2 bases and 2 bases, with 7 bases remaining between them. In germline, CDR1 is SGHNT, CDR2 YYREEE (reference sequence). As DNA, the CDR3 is TGTGCCAGCAGCTTCAGGGAACAAGAGACCCAGTACTTC. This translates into CASSFREQETQYF. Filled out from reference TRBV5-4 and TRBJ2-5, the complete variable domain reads ETGVTQSPTHLIKTRGQQVTLRCSSQSGHNTVSWYQQALGQGPQFIFQYYREEENGRGNFPPRFSGLQFPNYSSELNVNALELDDSALYLCASSFREQETQYFGPGTRLLVL.

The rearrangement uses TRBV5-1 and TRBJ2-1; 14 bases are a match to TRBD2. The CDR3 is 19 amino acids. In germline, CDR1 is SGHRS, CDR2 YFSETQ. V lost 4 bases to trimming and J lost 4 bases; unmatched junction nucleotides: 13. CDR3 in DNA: TGCGCCAGCAGCGGGCGACTAGCGGGAGGGCCGATAGGATACAATGAGCAGTTCTTC. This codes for CASSGRLAGGPIGYNEQFF. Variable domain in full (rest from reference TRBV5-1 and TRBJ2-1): KAGVTQTPRYLIKTRGQQVTLSCSPISGHRSVSWYQQTPGQGLQFLFEYFSETQRNKGNFPGRFSGRQFSNSRSEMNVSTLELGDSALYLCASSGRLAGGPIGYNEQFFGPGTRLTVL.

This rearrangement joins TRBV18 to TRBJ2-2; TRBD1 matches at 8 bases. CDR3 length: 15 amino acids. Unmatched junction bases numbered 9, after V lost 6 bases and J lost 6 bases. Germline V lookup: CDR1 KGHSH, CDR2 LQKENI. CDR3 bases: TGTGCCAGCTCTCTGGACAGGGTGCATCCCGGGGAGCTGTTTTTT. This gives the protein CASSLDRVHPGELFF.

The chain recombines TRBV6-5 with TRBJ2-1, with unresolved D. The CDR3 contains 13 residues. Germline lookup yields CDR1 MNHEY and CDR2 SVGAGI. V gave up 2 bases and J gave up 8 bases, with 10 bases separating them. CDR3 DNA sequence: TGTGCCAGCAGTTACGCTCCCGGGTATGAGCAGTTCTTC. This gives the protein CASSYAPGYEQFF.

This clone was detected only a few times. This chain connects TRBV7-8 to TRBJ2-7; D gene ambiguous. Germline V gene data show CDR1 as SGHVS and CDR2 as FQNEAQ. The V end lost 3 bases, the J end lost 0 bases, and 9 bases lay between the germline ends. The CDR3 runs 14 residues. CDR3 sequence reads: CASSLSLSSYEQYF. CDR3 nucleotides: TGTGCCAGCAGCTTGTCCCTGAGCTCCTACGAGCAGTACTTC. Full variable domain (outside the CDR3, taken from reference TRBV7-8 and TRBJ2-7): GAGVSQSPRYKVAKRGQDVALRCDPISGHVSLFWYQQALGQGPEFLTYFQNEAQLDKSGLPSDRFFAERPEGSVSTLKIQRTQQEDSAVYLCASSLSLSSYEQYFGPGTRLTVT.

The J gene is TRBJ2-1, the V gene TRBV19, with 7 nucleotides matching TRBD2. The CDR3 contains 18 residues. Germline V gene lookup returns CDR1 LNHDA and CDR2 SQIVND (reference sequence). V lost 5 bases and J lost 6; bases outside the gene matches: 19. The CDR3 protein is CASSRAGIAAGLLNEQFF. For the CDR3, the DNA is TGTGCCAGTAGTCGAGCGGGAATTGCCGCGGGGCTACTCAATGAGCAGTTCTTC.

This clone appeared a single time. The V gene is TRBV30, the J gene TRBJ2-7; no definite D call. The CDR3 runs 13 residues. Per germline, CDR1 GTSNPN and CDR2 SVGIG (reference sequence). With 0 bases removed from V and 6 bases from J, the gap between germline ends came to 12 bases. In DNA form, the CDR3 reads TGTGCCTGGAGTGTAATGTCGGGCGGCGAGCAGTACTTC. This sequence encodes CAWSVMSGGEQYF.

The CDR3 bases are TGTGCCTGGAGTGTCGGGGGTTTGAACACTGAAGCTTTCTTT. As protein: CAWSVGGLNTEAFF. This chain links TRBV30 with TRBJ1-1; possible D gene TRBD1, 5 bases. The CDR3 is 14 amino acids. The ends were cut back, 0 bases at V and 0 bases at J, with 8 bases in the middle. Germline loops: CDR1 GTSNPN, CDR2 SVGIG (reference sequence).

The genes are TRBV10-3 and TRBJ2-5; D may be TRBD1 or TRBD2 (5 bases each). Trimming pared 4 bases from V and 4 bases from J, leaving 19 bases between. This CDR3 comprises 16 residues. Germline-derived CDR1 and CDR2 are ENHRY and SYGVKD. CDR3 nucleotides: TGTGCCATCAGTGCCTCCCCGGGGCTCGCCGCAGAGACCCAGTACTTC. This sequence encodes CAISASPGLAAETQYF.